This T cell receptor (beta chain) was sequenced during a study of radiotherapy plus CTLA-4 blockade in lung cancer. Across the study: Objective responses were recorded in around 18% of patients, with disease control recorded in about 29%.

Profiled with immunoSEQ multiplex PCR; TCRdb holds only in-frame clones, not every one. The table lists 80,000 or so clones, roughly four fifths of them singletons. A word on this clone: Its target is unknown.

Germline values: CDR1 SGHDT, CDR2 YYEEEE. V lost 3 bases to trimming and J lost 2 bases; unmatched junction nucleotides: 4. The CDR3 extends over 16 amino acids. General study points: It was early blood T cell clone dynamics, with interferon-beta, that reportedly best predicted response. In blood, tumor-derived TCR clones expanded after radiotherapy plus ipilimumab.

The receptor was isolated from a human donor with non-small cell lung cancer who had stable disease on radiotherapy plus ipilimumab. Sequences were derived from peripheral blood, sampled from a patient treated with radiotherapy plus ipilimumab. This chain links TRBV5-6 with TRBJ2-2, with 10 bases aligning to TRBD2. CDR3 sequence reads: CASSYGLADNTGELFF. For the CDR3, the DNA is TGTGCCAGCAGCTACGGACTAGCGGACAACACCGGGGAGCTGTTTTTT.